This T cell receptor (beta chain) was captured in a study of spatial heterogeneity in lung cancer. TCRdb called the 5' RACE reads again in MiXCR, with one record for every CDR3 protein. The profile covers several thousand distinct CDR3 sequences, with 7.8% appearing a single time and approximately 30% taken by the ten largest. This clonotype was seen many times. V gave up 2 bases and J gave up 3 bases, with 14 bases separating them. The V gene's germline CDR1 is SGHVS and CDR2 FNYEAQ. The CDR3 totals 17 residues. Stated time point: sample taken at primary tumor resection. Whole RNA from tumor, nontumor lung or frozen PBMC was sequenced unsorted.

This TCR was recovered from a female donor with early-stage non-small cell lung cancer. The sample consisted of PBMCs, taken at surgery. V gene TRBV7-6 combines with J gene TRBJ2-6; D could derive from TRBD1 or TRBD2 (5 bases each). CDR3 sequence reads: CASSLRVRGDGANVLTF. Here the CDR3 DNA reads TGTGCCAGCAGCTTACGGGTTAGGGGAGATGGGGCCAACGTCCTGACTTTC.